This T cell receptor (beta chain) was found in a study of blood T cell repertoires in COVID-19 (TCRdb year 2020). Regarding the research as a whole: Samples from collaborators originated in the United States, Italy and Spain and spanned both the acute and convalescent phases of COVID-19. The repertoires were made available in a free public database intended to serve as a resource for research on the immune response to SARS-CoV-2. HLA class I and class II types, where available, came from metadata supplied by the sample provider rather than from assay-based typing. The sample metadata nearly always contained a de-identified subject ID, COVID-19 status, age in years and sex. Samples were obtained from the ongoing ImmuneRACE study (first 160 participants) and from 1,000 to 1,500 subjects provided by 6 global collaborators. The prospective study material was composed of cDNA or gDNA derived from T cells, B-cell-depleted T cells, or PBMCs. Deeply sampled blood TCRbeta repertoires from subjects exposed to, actively infected with, or recovered from COVID-19 were included in the dataset. What the study reported, not specific to this receptor: The amount of clinical and demographic metadata varied by source and participant and was provided uncurated.

With regard to this clone: No antigen is known for it. Per-nucleotide qualities are absent, and no much larger clonotype sits a single base away.

The collaborating institutions used their own protocols to collect whole blood in K2EDTA tubes. For TCRbeta analysis, collaborators shipped samples as frozen whole blood, isolated PBMCs, or DNA extracted from either of those sample types. Taken from the germline V gene (reference sequence), the CDR1 and CDR2 loops are GTSNPN and SVGIG. The CDR3 numbers 15 residues from cysteine through phenylalanine. The read is trimmed to its CDR3 DNA, 45 bases read in frame from base 1. The junction carries 27 bases between V and J, which are trimmed by 7 bases and 14 bases respectively. TCRbeta CDR3 regions were amplified from genomic DNA by means of the immunoSEQ Assay, a bias-controlled multiplex PCR. Per the source publication's procedure: Within the assay, amplification of reference gene primers was used to estimate how many nucleated cells each sample contained. To quantify the absolute abundance of each unique TCRbeta CDR3 rearrangement, sequence reads were collapsed and filtered. For each sample, productive Simpson clonality was calculated as the square root of Simpson's diversity index across productive rearrangements. Sourced from immuneACCESS, this table was stored by TCRdb with only in-frame sequences that have V and J called. A share of the clones is absent; for the studies checked, an unresolved V gene accounts for under half, and the remainder has no known explanation. The V and J calls and the clone size are those of that table, but D and trimming were determined from the DNA. The sample table contains under 100,000 clones; only one count was recorded for 90% of them. Clones ranked in the top ten supply over 4.5% of the sample.

Recombination linked TRBV30 to TRBJ2-6; the D gene is possibly TRBD1, with 7 bases matching. Material: peripheral blood. The source is a middle-aged man with acute or convalescent COVID-19. The DNA sequence is given as TGTGCCTCCCAATTCTTGTCAGGGGGACTGAAACTCCTGACTTTC. It codes for CASQFLSGGLKLLTF. With the rest looked up from the reference TRBV30 and TRBJ2-6 genes rather than sequenced, the full variable domain is SQTIHQWPATLVQPVGSPLSLECTVEGTSNPNLYWYRQAAGRGLQLLFYSVGIGQISSEVPQNLSASRPQDRQFILSSKKLLLSDSGFYLCASQFLSGGLKLLTFGAGSRLTVL.